This T cell receptor beta chain was retrieved from a study of memory CD4+ T cells and cytomegalovirus serostatus. Study overall: Of the healthy Belgian adults, fewer than 10 were CMV seropositive and 20 to 25 seronegative.

Single viable CD3+CD4+CD8-CD45RO+ cells were sorted as the memory CD4+ T cells. Serostatus was set by detecting CMV pp150, pp28, p38, p52 IgG. After thawing, CD4+ T cells were positively selected. As to this clone: Its antigen is undetermined.

There are 17 residues in the CDR3. V lost 5 bases and J lost 3, with 22 bases in between. CDR1 is MDHEN and CDR2 is SYDVKM in the germline V gene. TCRdb keeps only in-frame clones here, not all; method: immunoSEQ multiplex PCR. The sample records 50,000 to 60,000 clones, about 83% being singletons. Broader study findings: Median bootstrapped AUC for CMV status was around 0.96 originally, about 0.9 US-trained.

The gene calls are TRBV28 and TRBJ1-2; perhaps TRBD1 as D (5 bases). The sample was memory CD4+ T cells from blood. The source is an adult in good health and CMV-seropositive. The CDR3 DNA is TGTGCCAGCAGTCCCTCTTTTAGCACCGGGACCCACTATGGCTACACCTTC. This codes for CASSPSFSTGTHYGYTF.